This T cell receptor beta chain was sequenced during a study of blood T cell repertoires in COVID-19. Study information: The United States, Italy and Spain provided the acute and convalescent COVID-19 samples. The cDNA or gDNA used as material had been derived from T cells, B-cell-depleted T cells, or PBMCs.

Trimming removed 5 bases from V and 6 bases from J; junction bases left unmatched: 8. This CDR3 has 15 residues. Looked up from germline, CDR1 is MNHEY and CDR2 is SMNVEV (reference sequence). Original analysis: The authors estimated nucleated cell counts from reference gene primer amplification. The data were produced by immunoSEQ multiplex PCR, yet TCRdb's version contains in-frame clones alone and is incomplete. V and J calls and clone size are as listed in that table; D and trimming were resolved from the DNA. The table includes under 250,000 clones, around 80% detected once. The sample taken for sequencing was peripheral blood. This clonotype was sampled from a woman aged 70-85 years with acute or convalescent COVID-19. This rearrangement joins TRBV27 to TRBJ2-2; 8 bases align to TRBD1. Here the CDR3 DNA reads TGTGCCAGCAGTCTAGTCCGGACAGGGTCCGGGGAGCTGTTTTTT. Amino acid sequence: CASSLVRTGSGELFF.